The 21 T cell receptor beta chains reported below all come from one sample, sequenced in a study of blood T cell repertoires in COVID-19. Sequencing used immunoSEQ multiplex PCR; TCRdb keeps in-frame clones, though not all of them. Of fewer than 200,000 clones listed, approximately 92% are singletons. The sequenced sample was peripheral blood. The receptors derive from a man aged 50-60 years with acute or convalescent COVID-19.

V usage is TRBV4-1 and J usage is TRBJ2-3; 8 bases fit TRBD2. The germline V gene encodes CDR1 MGHRA and CDR2 YSYEKL. Trimming at V came to 1 base and at J to 6 bases, leaving 6 bases not matched to a gene. The CDR3 consists of 15 residues. In nucleotides, the CDR3 is TGCGCCAGCAGCCAAGGGACGGGGGGGGCGGATACGCAGTATTTT. Translation gives CASSQGTGGADTQYF.

The chain is built from TRBV12-3 or TRBV12-4 and TRBJ1-4, with no clear D. V dropped 2 bases and J dropped 4 bases, with 5 bases sitting between them. The CDR3 length is 13 residues. The CDR3 spells CASSLRSNEKLFF. In nucleotides, the CDR3 is TGTGCCAGCAGTTTAAGGAGTAATGAAAAACTGTTTTTT.

The chain carries TRBV20-1 and TRBJ1-5; perhaps TRBD1 as D (5 bases). CDR1 and CDR2 from the germline V gene are DFQATT and SNEGSKA (reference sequence). The V gene lost 1 base and the J gene lost 15 bases, with 13 bases spanning the gap. The CDR3 is made up of 11 amino acids. The CDR3 loop reads CSARGGDLMHF. In nucleotides, the CDR3 is TGCAGTGCTAGAGGGGGGGACTTAATGCATTTT.

This chain joins TRBV9 and TRBJ2-3; TRBD2 agrees at 9 bases. Germline lookup yields CDR1 SGDLS and CDR2 YYNGEE. The CDR3 contains 16 residues. Trimming at V came to 4 bases and at J to 5 bases, leaving 11 bases not matched to a gene. The CDR3 loop reads CASSPRQGLAEDTQYF. CDR3 DNA sequence: TGTGCCAGCAGCCCCCGCCAGGGACTAGCTGAAGATACGCAGTATTTT. Supplemented by reference TRBV9 and TRBJ2-3, the full variable domain reads DSGVTQTPKHLITATGQRVTLRCSPRSGDLSVYWYQQSLDQGLQFLIQYYNGEERAKGNILERFSAQQFPDLHSELNLSSLELGDSALYFCASSPRQGLAEDTQYFGPGTRLTVL.

The chain is built from TRBV6-4 and TRBJ1-6, with 9 bases lining up with TRBD1. Germline V lookup: CDR1 MRHNA, CDR2 SNTAGT. The CDR3 consists of 15 residues. The junction had 4 bases not matched to a gene; V was cut back by 7 bases and J by 3 bases. The CDR3 here is CASKDRGIYNSPLHF. The DNA of the CDR3 is TGTGCCAGCAAAGACAGGGGGATCTATAATTCACCCCTCCACTTT.

The J gene is TRBJ1-2, the V gene TRBV7-2; 8 positions match TRBD1. This CDR3 is 15 amino acids long. CDR1 and CDR2 (germline): SGHTA, FQGNSA. Losses at the gene ends were 0 bases for V and 5 bases for J; bases not matched to a gene: 5. In nucleotides, the CDR3 is TGTGCCAGCAGCTTAGCCCCAGGGGGCGCTTATGGCTACACCTTC. It is translated as CASSLAPGGAYGYTF.

This chain uses TRBV29-1 with TRBJ2-7, with D possibly matching TRBD1 (6 bases). The CDR3 loop spans 12 amino acids. The germline V gene has CDR1 SQVTM and CDR2 ANQGSEA. V dropped 6 bases and J dropped 0 bases, with 9 bases sitting between them. The CDR3 DNA reads as TGCAGCGTCGCCAGGGGCTCCTACGAGCAGTACTTC. As protein: CSVARGSYEQYF.

The gene calls are TRBV5-1 and TRBJ1-2; 9 bases are a match to TRBD1. Germline trimming cut 4 bases from V and 4 bases from J; bases unmatched to any gene: 11. This CDR3 has 16 residues. Germline V CDR1 and CDR2: SGHRS, YFSETQ. CDR3: CASSVQGQGTTYGYTF. The DNA for the CDR3 is TGCGCCAGCAGCGTACAGGGACAGGGCACGACCTATGGCTACACCTTC. Using reference TRBV5-1 and TRBJ1-2 for the parts outside the CDR3, the full variable domain is KAGVTQTPRYLIKTRGQQVTLSCSPISGHRSVSWYQQTPGQGLQFLFEYFSETQRNKGNFPGRFSGRQFSNSRSEMNVSTLELGDSALYLCASSVQGQGTTYGYTFGSGTRLTVV.

The J gene is TRBJ1-3, the V gene TRBV7-8; D might be TRBD1 (5 bases). This CDR3 is 14 amino acids long. The V end was cut by 5 bases, the J end by 8 bases, with 16 bases between. Germline V lookup: CDR1 SGHVS, CDR2 FQNEAQ. CDR3 in amino acids: CASSPPVGGDTIYF. CDR3 bases: TGTGCCAGCAGCCCTCCAGTGGGGGGAGACACCATATATTTT.

J is TRBJ1-5 and V is TRBV4-1, with 9 bases fitting TRBD1. This CDR3 spans 16 amino acids. The ends lost 2 bases at V and 6 bases at J; junction bases unmatched: 8. The germline CDR1 and CDR2 sequences are MGHRA and YSYEKL. In nucleotides, the CDR3 is TGCGCCAGCAGCCAACACCGGGGACAGGGCGGTCAGCCCCAGCATTTT. Its protein is CASSQHRGQGGQPQHF.

V gene TRBV29-1 combines with J gene TRBJ1-1; maybe TRBD1 (5 bases). The CDR3 has 13 amino acids. Trimming shortened V by 6 bases and J by 0 bases, and 11 bases separated the two germline ends. Germline V gives CDR1 SQVTM, CDR2 ANQGSEA. CDR3 amino acids: CSVDRQLNTEAFF. CDR3 DNA: TGCAGCGTCGACAGACAGTTGAACACTGAAGCTTTCTTT.

This chain uses TRBV15 with TRBJ1-2; 8 bases line up with TRBD1. Germline-derived CDR1 and CDR2 are LNHNV and YYDKDF (reference sequence). Trimming removed 1 base from V and 5 bases from J; junction bases left unmatched: 3. The CDR3 consists of 14 residues. CDR3 residues: CATSRGTGFYGYTF. The CDR3 DNA follows: TGTGCCACCAGCAGAGGGACAGGGTTTTATGGCTACACCTTC.

This chain links TRBV7-6 with TRBJ2-5; D gene unclear. The CDR3 length is 14 residues. The germline gives CDR1 SGHVS, CDR2 FNYEAQ. Trimming stripped 1 base from V and 0 bases from J, with 6 bases between. The CDR3, as DNA: TGTGCCAGCAGCTTAGGAACAAACCAAGAGACCCAGTACTTC. It yields the protein CASSLGTNQETQYF.

V and J are TRBV28 and TRBJ1-1; a possible D gene is TRBD1 (6 bases). This CDR3 is built from 14 residues. The V end lost 3 bases, the J end lost 3 bases, and 11 bases lay between the germline ends. Germline CDR1 reads MDHEN; CDR2 reads SYDVKM. For the CDR3, the DNA is TGTGCCAGCAGTTTTCCAGGGGTGCACACTGAAGCTTTCTTT. It yields the protein CASSFPGVHTEAFF. Using reference TRBV28 and TRBJ1-1 for the parts outside the CDR3, the full variable domain is DVKVTQSSRYLVKRTGEKVFLECVQDMDHENMFWYRQDPGLGLRLIYFSYDVKMKEKGDIPEGYSVSREKKERFSLILESASTNQTSMYLCASSFPGVHTEAFFGQGTRLTVV.

The chain has TRBV7-9 and TRBJ2-5, with 13 bases aligning to TRBD2. Germline V gene lookup returns CDR1 SEHNR and CDR2 FQNEAQ (reference sequence). This CDR3 has 17 residues. The V gene end was trimmed by 4 bases and the J gene end by 2 bases; junction bases not matched to a gene: 7. CDR3 residues: CASSSGGLAGSQETQYF. The CDR3 DNA reads TGTGCCAGCAGCTCGGGGGGACTAGCGGGGTCACAAGAGACCCAGTACTTC.

The genes are TRBV5-1 and TRBJ2-5; the D gene is possibly TRBD2 (7 bases). There are 13 residues in the CDR3. V was cut by 3 bases and J by 5 bases, with 11 bases left in between. Germline values: CDR1 SGHRS, CDR2 YFSETQ. The CDR3 spells CASSSGGAETQYF. The CDR3 DNA reads as TGCGCCAGCAGCTCTGGGGGGGCGGAGACCCAGTACTTC.

The chain links TRBV4-1 to TRBJ2-5, with 8 bases lining up with TRBD2. V gave up 1 base and J gave up 4 bases; unmatched junction bases: 5. Germline loops: CDR1 MGHRA, CDR2 YSYEKL. This CDR3 spans 15 amino acids. CDR3 sequence reads: CASSQGRGGRETQYF. For the CDR3, the DNA is TGCGCCAGCAGCCAAGGCCGGGGGGGGAGAGAGACCCAGTACTTC.

CDR3: CASSFPLVPTDTQYF. The CDR3 nucleotides read TGTGCCAGCAGTTTCCCTTTAGTCCCCACAGATACGCAGTATTTT. This chain uses TRBV28 with TRBJ2-3, with D unclear. This CDR3 is 15 amino acids long. V was clipped by 3 bases and J by 2 bases, with 12 bases between them. The germline V gene has CDR1 MDHEN and CDR2 SYDVKM. The variable domain in full, with the rest retrieved from reference TRBV28 and TRBJ2-3, is DVKVTQSSRYLVKRTGEKVFLECVQDMDHENMFWYRQDPGLGLRLIYFSYDVKMKEKGDIPEGYSVSREKKERFSLILESASTNQTSMYLCASSFPLVPTDTQYFGPGTRLTVL.

This sequence joins TRBV5-1 and TRBJ2-2; D unresolved. Germline assignment: CDR1 SGHRS and CDR2 YFSETQ. The CDR3 consists of 13 residues. The V and J ends lost 4 bases and 3 bases respectively, with 7 bases between them. This chain's CDR3 is CASSPQDTGELFF. Here the CDR3 DNA reads TGCGCCAGCAGCCCCCAGGACACCGGGGAGCTGTTTTTT. The variable domain in full, completed from reference TRBV5-1 and TRBJ2-2, reads KAGVTQTPRYLIKTRGQQVTLSCSPISGHRSVSWYQQTPGQGLQFLFEYFSETQRNKGNFPGRFSGRQFSNSRSEMNVSTLELGDSALYLCASSPQDTGELFFGEGSRLTVL.

This chain uses TRBV7-3 with TRBJ1-1, with a possible D match to TRBD1 (6 bases). Germline V gene sequence: CDR1 SGHTA, CDR2 FQGTGA. The V end was cut by 5 bases, the J end by 3 bases, with 10 bases between. The CDR3 runs 13 residues. This chain's CDR3 is CASSQGPYTEAFF. CDR3 DNA: TGTGCCAGCAGCCAGGGGCCATACACTGAAGCTTTCTTT. Filled out from reference TRBV7-3 and TRBJ1-1, the complete variable domain reads GAGVSQTPSNKVTEKGKYVELRCDPISGHTALYWYRQSLGQGPEFLIYFQGTGAADDSGLPNDRFFAVRPEGSVSTLKIQRTERGDSAVYLCASSQGPYTEAFFGQGTRLTVV.

The chain links TRBV5-1 to TRBJ2-5; 8 bases align to TRBD2. J lost 5 bases, V lost 2 bases, and 17 bases had no gene match. Germline values: CDR1 SGHRS, CDR2 YFSETQ. This CDR3 comprises 18 residues. The CDR3 DNA reads TGCGCCAGCAGCTTATACCCTCGCAAAGCGGGAGAGGGGGAGACCCAGTACTTC. Its translation: CASSLYPRKAGEGETQYF.